These 8 T cell receptor beta chains originate from one sample sequenced in a study of identical twins. In TCRdb, the 5' RACE reads were re-called with MiXCR into one record per CDR3 protein. The table records roughly 250,000 distinct CDR3 sequences, 5.5% to 8% of them present only once. The same sample was also studied in work on yellow fever vaccine responses in identical twins.

Sequenced: memory (CD45RO+) T cells sorted from blood. These receptors were taken from a woman aged 18 to 35 in good health.

The chain is built from TRBV3-1 and TRBJ2-2, with D uncertain. The CDR3 spans 16 residues. CDR1 and CDR2 (germline): LGHDT, YNNKEL (reference sequence). V lost 3 bases and J 1 base, leaving 12 bases between the germline ends. The CDR3 sequence is CASSQYGPMNTGELFF. DNA of the CDR3: TGTGCCAGCAGCCAGTATGGGCCGATGAACACCGGGGAGCTGTTTTTT.

The sample holds many counts of this clonotype. The chain carries TRBV7-3 and TRBJ2-1; TRBD2 matches at 8 bases. The CDR3 is 15 amino acids. The ends lost 5 bases at V and 5 bases at J; junction bases unmatched: 8. Germline V lookup: CDR1 SGHTA, CDR2 FQGTGA. The CDR3 region is CASSPGLALHNEQFF. CDR3 nucleotides: TGTGCCAGCAGCCCAGGACTAGCTTTACACAATGAGCAGTTCTTC.

Many counts were recorded for this clonotype. The chain is built from TRBV12-3 or TRBV12-4 and TRBJ2-2, with TRBD1 identical over 7 bases. V lost 5 bases and J lost 6; bases outside the gene matches: 3. This CDR3 is built from 13 residues. CDR3 nucleotide sequence: TGTGCCAGCAGTCCGACAGGGCCCGGGGAGCTGTTTTTT. This translates into CASSPTGPGELFF.

The chain is built from TRBV29-1 and TRBJ2-7; no definite D call. The CDR3 loop spans 13 amino acids. Germline V gene data show CDR1 as SQVTM and CDR2 as ANQGSEA. Trimming left V 3 bases short and J 6 bases short, with 15 bases between. CDR3 in DNA: TGCAGCGTTGATGCCCGACCTTCGGGCGAGCAGTACTTC. This gives the protein CSVDARPSGEQYF.

This clonotype was counted ten times or more. The V gene is TRBV24-1, the J gene TRBJ2-4, with 7 positions matching TRBD1. J gave up 7 bases and V 3 bases, and 8 bases lay outside the gene matches. This CDR3 contains 15 residues. CDR1 is KGHDR and CDR2 is SFDVKD in the germline V gene. The CDR3 bases are TGTGCCACCAGTGATGATACCCGGGACAGTAACATTCAGTACTTC. This encodes CATSDDTRDSNIQYF.

The chain couples TRBV5-4 to TRBJ1-3, with D maybe TRBD1 (5 bases). Germline CDR1 is SGHNT and CDR2 is YYREEE (reference sequence). There are 16 residues in the CDR3. The V end lost 0 bases, the J end lost 1 base, and 11 bases lay between the germline ends. DNA of the CDR3: TGTGCCAGCAGCTTGGACAGGACGCTTTCTGGAAACACCATATATTTT. Protein: CASSLDRTLSGNTIYF. The complete variable domain, with remaining parts taken from reference TRBV5-4 and TRBJ1-3, reads ETGVTQSPTHLIKTRGQQVTLRCSSQSGHNTVSWYQQALGQGPQFIFQYYREEENGRGNFPPRFSGLQFPNYSSELNVNALELDDSALYLCASSLDRTLSGNTIYFGEGSWLTVV.

The J gene is TRBJ1-1, the V gene TRBV5-6, with D uncertain. The germline V gene encodes CDR1 SGHDT and CDR2 YYEEEE. V lost 0 bases to trimming and J lost 11 bases, with 11 bases between them. The CDR3 is 12 residues long. The CDR3 DNA reads TGTGCCAGCAGCTTGGGGTTGGAAGGGGCTTTCTTT. Protein product: CASSLGLEGAFF.

There are a few counts of this clonotype. This chain links TRBV20-1 with TRBJ2-5; possible D gene TRBD2, 6 bases. The germline gives CDR1 DFQATT, CDR2 SNEGSKA (reference sequence). CDR3 length: 15 residues. Trimming cost V 0 bases and J 5 bases, with 16 bases left between them. CDR3 in amino acids: CSARDLVGSWETQYF. The CDR3 DNA sequence: TGCAGTGCTAGAGATTTAGTCGGGAGCTGGGAGACCCAGTACTTC.